Listed below are T cell receptor beta chains from one sample, sequenced in a study of blood T cell repertoires in COVID-19. Measured with immunoSEQ multiplex PCR; TCRdb has only the in-frame clones, and not every one. The repertoire includes about 140,000 clones, over 75% of them detected once, and roughly 2.9% sits in the top ten. Input material: PBMCs or T cells enriched from blood (not recorded which). The receptors were gathered from a woman between 50 and 59 years old who had recovered from COVID-19. CDR3s include the opening cysteine and the closing phenylalanine or tryptophan. D genes are given only for firm matches. Size values are once, few and many counts, or a class for expanded clones, and some rows have none.

j_call v_call clone_size d_call cdr3_nt cdr3_aa
TRBJ1-2 TRBV4-1 NA TRBD1 TGCGCCAGCAGCCAACCCCGGGACAGGGGGACCTATGGCTACACCTTC CASSQPRDRGTYGYTF
TRBJ2-7 TRBV30 NA TRBD1 TGTGCCTGGAGCCCGGGACAGGGGGGCTCCTACGAGCAGTACTTC CAWSPGQGGSYEQYF
TRBJ1-2 TRBV10-2 NA NA TGCGCCAGCAGGGACACATTCTCCTATGGCTACACCTTC CASRDTFSYGYTF
TRBJ2-7 TRBV7-6 NA TRBD1 TGTGCCAGCAGCTTAGCTTCGGGACAGGGCCCCTACGAGCAGTACTTC CASSLASGQGPYEQYF
TRBJ2-2 TRBV9 NA NA TGTGCCAGCAGCGTAGCTGACAGTAACACCGGGGAGCTGTTTTTT CASSVADSNTGELFF
TRBJ1-5 TRBV24-1 once TRBD1 TGTGCCACGTCTCCGGGACAGGGACCCAATCAGCCCCAGCATTTT CATSPGQGPNQPQHF
TRBJ1-2 TRBV5-1 NA NA TGCGCCAGCAGCTTGGCCGCGCAGGGGATTAACTATGGCTACACCTTC CASSLAAQGINYGYTF
TRBJ2-1 TRBV7-9 NA TRBD1 TGTGCCAGCAGCTCGGGACAGGCCCCCTACAATGAGCAGTTCTTC CASSSGQAPYNEQFF
TRBJ2-3 TRBV5-5 NA TRBD1 TGTGCCAGCAGCTTCCCTTTACAGGGGCCCCCAGATACGCAGTATTTT CASSFPLQGPPDTQYF
TRBJ1-2 TRBV21-1 NA NA TGTGCCAGCAGCAAATGCGCATCTAACTATGGCTACACCTTC CASSKCASNYGYTF
TRBJ2-5 TRBV7-8 NA TRBD1 TGTGCCAGCAGCTTCAGGGCAGGGGGCCTCCAAGAGACCCAGTACTTC CASSFRAGGLQETQYF
TRBJ2-1 TRBV18 NA NA TGTGCCAGCTCACCTTTCTCAGGTGAGCAGTTCTTC CASSPFSGEQFF
TRBJ2-7 TRBV19 NA TRBD1 TGTGCCAGTAGCGTTGGAAGGACAGGCGGCTACGAGCAGTACTTC CASSVGRTGGYEQYF
TRBJ1-6 TRBV2 NA NA TGTGCCAGCAGTGAACCAGTAAATTCACCCCTCCACTTT CASSEPVNSPLHF
TRBJ2-7 TRBV19 NA NA TGTGCCAGTACCCCCCGGCCCTCGGGACCGCGGGACAGTTCCTACGAGCAGTACTTC CASTPRPSGPRDSSYEQYF
TRBJ2-1 TRBV3-1/TRBV3-2 few NA TGTGCCAGCAGCCCCTTTAAAATAGCGGATAATGAGCAGTTCTTC CASSPFKIADNEQFF
TRBJ2-3 TRBV9 NA TRBD2 TGTGCCAGCAGCCCGAGACCCCTAGCGGGGGTGAGTACGCAGTATTTT CASSPRPLAGVSTQYF
TRBJ2-2 TRBV4-2 NA NA TGTGCCAGCAGCCGACGACTTACCGAGCCCGGGGAGCTGTTTTTT CASSRRLTEPGELFF
TRBJ1-2 TRBV6-5 NA NA TGTGCCAGCACCCAGCCCGGGAGTGGTGGCTACACCTTC CASTQPGSGGYTF
TRBJ1-1 TRBV3-1/TRBV3-2 NA NA TGTGCCAGCAGCCAAGGGACCACGGGGGGGACTGAAGCTTTCTTT CASSQGTTGGTEAFF
TRBJ2-5 TRBV3-1/TRBV3-2 NA NA TGTGCCAGCAGCCAGGAGGGCTCCCAAGAGACCCAGTACTTC CASSQEGSQETQYF
TRBJ2-5 TRBV5-1 NA TRBD2 TGCGCCAGCAGCAAGGGACTAGCGGGGGTCTCGTACCAAGAGACCCAGTACTTC CASSKGLAGVSYQETQYF
TRBJ2-7 TRBV10-2 once TRBD2 TGCGCCAGCAGTGGTCGGACTAGCGGTACCTACGAGCAGTACTTC CASSGRTSGTYEQYF
TRBJ1-3 TRBV19 NA NA TGTGCCAGTAGTCTCTCGAGCGGAAACACCATATATTTT CASSLSSGNTIYF
TRBJ2-4 TRBV4-1 NA NA TGCGCCAGCAGCCAAGATAGGACAGTCCCCCTAAACATTCAGTACTTC CASSQDRTVPLNIQYF
TRBJ2-3 TRBV2 NA TRBD2 TGTGCCAGCAGTGAATCGACTAGCAGCACAGATACGCAGTATTTT CASSESTSSTDTQYF
TRBJ1-6 TRBV5-1 NA NA TGCGCCAGCAGCTACGACAGCAAACCAAGCGATAATTCACCCCTCCACTTT CASSYDSKPSDNSPLHF
TRBJ2-3 TRBV2 many NA TGTGCCAGCAGCTACAGCACAGATACGCAGTATTTT CASSYSTDTQYF
TRBJ2-7 TRBV5-6 NA NA TGTGCCAGCAGCTTCAATGGGCCGTCGAGCTCCTACGAGCAGTACTTC CASSFNGPSSSYEQYF
TRBJ2-7 TRBV28 NA TRBD1 TGTGCCAGCAGTACCCCGGGACAGGGGGCTTTAGAGCAGTACTTC CASSTPGQGALEQYF
TRBJ1-4 TRBV5-8 NA TRBD1 TGTGCCAGCAGCTTGCCGGGACAGAATAATGAAAAACTGTTTTTT CASSLPGQNNEKLFF
TRBJ2-5 TRBV5-1 NA TRBD2 TGCGCCAGCAGCTTGGATTCGGGGGGGCCTTGGGAGACCCAGTACTTC CASSLDSGGPWETQYF
TRBJ2-7 TRBV10-1 NA NA TGCGCCAGCAGTGAGTCGGCGGAGGGCTACGAGCAGTACTTC CASSESAEGYEQYF
TRBJ2-5 TRBV11-2 NA TRBD1 TGTGCCAGCAGCTTAGGCGGGACAGGGGGTGAGACCCAGTACTTC CASSLGGTGGETQYF
TRBJ2-1 TRBV9 NA TRBD2 TGTGCCAGCAGCCCAACTGACGGGACTAGCGGGAGGGCAACCTACAATGAGCAGTTCTTC CASSPTDGTSGRATYNEQFF
TRBJ1-2 TRBV3-1/TRBV3-2 NA NA TGTGCCAGCAGCCAAGGAAGAACAGAGAACTATGGCTACACCTTC CASSQGRTENYGYTF
TRBJ1-2 TRBV20-1 NA TRBD1 TGCAGTGCTAGTGCCCGAGGACAGGGCGGGGCTAACTATGGCTACACCTTC CSASARGQGGANYGYTF
TRBJ2-1 TRBV2 NA TRBD1 TGTGCCAGCAGCCGGGACAGGGGACAATCTGAGCAGTTCTTC CASSRDRGQSEQFF